The text below deals with one T cell receptor (beta chain). These data belong to a study of OX40 agonist ivuxolimab in advanced cancers. This table comes from immunoSEQ multiplex PCR, and its TCRdb copy is limited to in-frame clones, with some not included. Here the sample spans 65,000 to 70,000 clones, around 89% being singletons. Between the trimmed V and J ends, which lost 4 bases and 2 bases, there was a span of 10 bases. Germline V gene data show CDR1 as SGHRS and CDR2 as YFSETQ. This CDR3 is built from 14 residues. The source is an adult with an advanced solid tumor such as melanoma, head and neck, liver or kidney cancer. The V gene is TRBV5-1, the J gene TRBJ1-3; possibly TRBD1 for D (5 bases). Specimen: CD4+ or CD8+ T cells sorted from blood, collected in a trial of the OX40 agonist ivuxolimab. The CDR3 region has the DNA TGCGCCAGCAGCGATTGGGGCGCTGGAAACACCATATATTTT. This sequence encodes CASSDWGAGNTIYF.